One T cell receptor beta chain is described in this entry. TCRdb's copy holds only in-frame clones and misses some; the assay was immunoSEQ multiplex PCR. The table includes tens of thousands of clones, 92% detected once. These data originate in a study of blood T cell repertoires in COVID-19. This TCR derives from a man aged 45 to 65 with active COVID-19. The specimen was peripheral blood.

The CDR3 DNA sequence: TGTGCCAGCAGTCTGGACACCAATAATTCACCCCTCCACTTT. It translates to CASSLDTNNSPLHF. The gene calls are TRBV6-4 and TRBJ1-6; a possible D gene is TRBD1 (5 bases). This CDR3 is built from 14 residues. From germline, CDR1 is MRHNA and CDR2 SNTAGT. The V and J ends lost 5 bases and 5 bases respectively, with 10 bases between them.